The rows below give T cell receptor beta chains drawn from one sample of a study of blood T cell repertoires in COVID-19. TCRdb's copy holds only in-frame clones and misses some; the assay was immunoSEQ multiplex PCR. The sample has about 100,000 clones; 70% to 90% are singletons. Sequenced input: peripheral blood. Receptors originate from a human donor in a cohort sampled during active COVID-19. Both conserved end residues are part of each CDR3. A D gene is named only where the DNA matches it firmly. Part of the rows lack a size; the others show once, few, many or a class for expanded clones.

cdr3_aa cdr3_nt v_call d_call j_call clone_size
CASSESLGQGRDTIYF TGCGCCAGCAGTGAGTCTCTCGGACAGGGGAGGGACACCATATATTTT TRBV10-2 TRBD1 TRBJ1-3 .
CASSPGLAGEGQFF TGTGCCAGCAGCCCGGGACTAGCGGGAGAGGGGCAGTTCTTC TRBV5-4 TRBD2 TRBJ2-1 .
CASSLGQLDSGDTQYF TGTGCCAGCAGCTTAGGTCAGCTAGACTCGGGAGATACGCAGTATTTT TRBV7-9 . TRBJ2-3 .
CASSVRGVSRSWQYF TGTGCCAGCAGTGTGCGGGGGGTTAGTAGATCCTGGCAGTATTTT TRBV2 TRBD2 TRBJ2-3 .
CSARVEVEQFF TGCAGTGCTAGAGTAGAGGTTGAGCAGTTCTTC TRBV20-1 . TRBJ2-1 .
CASSGAIWEQYF TGCGCCAGCAGCGGGGCAATCTGGGAGCAGTACTTC TRBV5-1 . TRBJ2-7 .
CASRPDSGNTIYF TGTGCCAGCAGACCAGATTCTGGAAACACCATATATTTT TRBV7-9 . TRBJ1-3 .
CASSVGTRQFF TGTGCCAGCAGCGTTGGGACTCGCCAGTTCTTC TRBV6-2/TRBV6-3 . TRBJ2-1 .
CASSRLVTASSGANVLTF TGCGCCAGCAGCCGCTTGGTGACAGCGAGCTCTGGGGCCAACGTCCTGACTTTC TRBV4-3 . TRBJ2-6 .
CASSLEGTSGRTGEQFF TGTGCCAGCAGCTTAGAAGGGACTAGCGGGAGAACGGGTGAGCAGTTCTTC TRBV7-2 TRBD2 TRBJ2-1 .
CASSPFGGAHEQYF TGTGCCAGCAGTCCCTTCGGGGGGGCTCACGAGCAGTACTTC TRBV9 TRBD2 TRBJ2-7 .
CASSLRDSYNSPLHF TGTGCCAGCAGCTTGAGGGACAGTTATAATTCACCCCTCCACTTT TRBV5-4 TRBD1 TRBJ1-6 few
CASSLGAESYGYTF TGTGCCAGCAGCTTAGGGGCAGAATCCTATGGCTACACCTTC TRBV11-2 . TRBJ1-2 .
CASSSGYRPFF TGTGCCAGCAGTTCAGGGTACCGGCCGTTCTTC TRBV6-2/TRBV6-3 . TRBJ2-1 .
CASSVRAGASYNEQFF TGTGCCAGTAGTGTACGAGCGGGGGCCTCCTACAATGAGCAGTTCTTC TRBV19 TRBD2 TRBJ2-1 .
CAISESARAGNTIYF TGTGCCATCAGTGAGTCGGCCAGGGCTGGAAACACCATATATTTT TRBV10-3 . TRBJ1-3 .
CASSWEGNSNQPQHF TGTGCCAGCAGTTGGGAGGGGAACAGCAATCAGCCCCAGCATTTT TRBV6-5 . TRBJ1-5 .
CASSLARTSGSYNEQFF TGTGCCAGCAGCTTGGCCCGGACTAGCGGATCCTACAATGAGCAGTTCTTC TRBV5-5 TRBD2 TRBJ2-1 .
CASSQDASWSTDTQYF TGTGCCAGCAGCCAAGATGCGAGTTGGAGCACAGATACGCAGTATTTT TRBV3-1/TRBV3-2 . TRBJ2-3 .
CAWSVSPTYVNTEAFF TGTGCCTGGAGTGTCTCTCCCACTTACGTGAACACTGAAGCTTTCTTT TRBV30 . TRBJ1-1 .
CASSSLADYGYTF TGTGCCAGCAGTAGTCTGGCAGACTATGGCTACACCTTC TRBV6-2/TRBV6-3 . TRBJ1-2 few
CASSIIYQYKETQYF TGTGCCAGTAGTATAATTTATCAGTATAAAGAGACCCAGTACTTC TRBV19 . TRBJ2-5 .
CAPAAGREYF TGCGCCCCGGCCGCGGGGAGAGAGTACTTC TRBV10-1 . TRBJ2-7 .
CASSLESRGGYNIPLCEKLFF TGCGCCAGCAGCTTAGAGAGTAGGGGCGGCTATAATATCCCCCTTTGCGAAAAACTGTTTTTT TRBV5-1 . TRBJ1-4 .
CSASGQGAGETQYF TGCAGTGCTAGTGGACAGGGTGCTGGAGAGACCCAGTACTTC TRBV20-1 TRBD1 TRBJ2-5 .
CASSPASLGQETQYF TGTGCCAGCAGCCCCGCTTCCCTCGGTCAAGAGACCCAGTACTTC TRBV7-9 . TRBJ2-5 .
CASSVLQETQYF TGTGCCAGCTCAGTTCTCCAAGAGACCCAGTACTTC TRBV18 . TRBJ2-5 .
CAISATGRTEETQYF TGTGCCATCAGTGCAACAGGGCGGACCGAAGAGACCCAGTACTTC TRBV10-3 . TRBJ2-5 .
CASTQENSPLHF TGTGCCAGTACACAGGAAAATTCACCCCTCCACTTT TRBV19 . TRBJ1-6 .
CASSETGGLKAFF TGTGCCAGCAGTGAAACAGGGGGGTTGAAAGCTTTCTTT TRBV2 TRBD1 TRBJ1-1 few
CASSRLDQPQHF TGTGCCAGCAGTAGGCTAGATCAGCCCCAGCATTTT TRBV2 . TRBJ1-5 once
CASSGDLRDTQYF TGTGCCAGCTCAGGGGACTTGCGAGATACGCAGTATTTT TRBV18 . TRBJ2-3 .
CASSPGRAVNYGYTF TGTGCCAGCAGCCCTGGGAGGGCGGTTAACTATGGCTACACCTTC TRBV7-8 . TRBJ1-2 .
CASSLAGEAKNIQYF TGCGCCAGCAGCTTGGCCGGGGAAGCCAAAAACATTCAGTACTTC TRBV5-1 . TRBJ2-4 .
CASRIAGAKETQYF TGCGCCAGCAGGATCGCGGGGGCCAAAGAGACCCAGTACTTC TRBV5-1 . TRBJ2-5 .
CASSLLEDSQETQYF TGTGCCAGCAGCTTGCTGGAGGACAGCCAAGAGACCCAGTACTTC TRBV5-4 . TRBJ2-5 .
CASALGGASRQPQHF TGTGCCAGCGCACTTGGGGGCGCCTCCAGGCAGCCCCAGCATTTT TRBV5-6 . TRBJ1-5 .
CASSPPRTGVETQYF TGTGCCAGCTCACCACCGAGGACAGGGGTAGAGACCCAGTACTTC TRBV18 TRBD1 TRBJ2-5 .
CASTVIGEAFF TGTGCCAGCACGGTTATCGGTGAAGCTTTCTTT TRBV12-3/TRBV12-4 . TRBJ1-1 once
CATSSLMAGGTEAFF TGTGCCACCAGCAGCCTAATGGCAGGGGGAACTGAAGCTTTCTTT TRBV15 TRBD1 TRBJ1-1 .
CASSAGTGGNYGYTF TGTGCCAGCAGCGCCGGGACAGGGGGTAACTATGGCTACACCTTC TRBV7-9 TRBD1 TRBJ1-2 few
CSARDEGEAFF TGCAGTGCTAGAGATGAGGGTGAAGCTTTCTTT TRBV20-1 . TRBJ1-1 once
CASSLGDSLPGNTIYF TGCGCCAGCAGCTTGGGGGACAGCTTACCTGGAAACACCATATATTTT TRBV5-1 TRBD1 TRBJ1-3 .
CASRTGFTRSPLHF TGTGCCAGTCGAACGGGGTTTACTCGTTCACCCCTCCACTTT TRBV19 . TRBJ1-6 .
CASSLASGSYTGELFF TGTGCCAGCAGCTTAGCTAGCGGGAGTTACACCGGGGAGCTGTTTTTT TRBV7-2 TRBD2 TRBJ2-2 once
CASSEALRGAGNTGELFF TGTGCCAGCAGTGAAGCGCTTCGGGGGGCCGGGAACACCGGGGAGCTGTTTTTT TRBV2 . TRBJ2-2 .
CASSRGGGTYNEQFF TGTGCCAGCAGCCGCGGGGGGGGAACCTACAATGAGCAGTTCTTC TRBV7-2 TRBD2 TRBJ2-1 .
CASSDARGRKVSYGYTF TGCGCCAGCAGTGATGCCAGGGGGCGCAAGGTTAGCTATGGCTACACCTTC TRBV10-1 TRBD1 TRBJ1-2 few